These T cell receptor beta chains were read from a single sample in a study of glioma-infiltrating T cells. Each CDR3 protein is one row after TCRdb ran MiXCR on the multiplex PCR reads. The sample records 150,000 to 200,000 distinct CDR3 sequences, roughly a third being singletons. The sample taken for sequencing was glioma tissue, nonneoplastic brain tissue, or PBMCs (not recorded which). Receptors originate from a human donor with low-grade glioma or glioblastoma, undergoing nonglioma brain surgery, or in good health (not recorded which). CDR3s include the opening cysteine and the closing phenylalanine or tryptophan. D genes are given only for firm matches. Not all rows give a size; the values are once, few, many and, for expanded clones, a class.

v_call,j_call,clone_size,d_call,cdr3_nt,cdr3_aa
TRBV7-2,TRBJ2-3,many,TRBD1,TGTGCCAGCAGCTTAGCAGGGACAGGGAGCACAGATACGCAGTATTTT,CASSLAGTGSTDTQYF
TRBV25-1,TRBJ2-1,many,TRBD2,TGTGCCAGTGCACTAGCGGGAGGGAATGAGCAGTTCTTC,CASALAGGNEQFF
TRBV6-2/TRBV6-3,TRBJ2-3,once,NA,TGTGCCAGCATGCGGCCAGGGACGACAGATACGAAGTATTTT,CASMRPGTTDTKYF
TRBV19,TRBJ2-1,few,NA,TGTGCCAGTACCATGGACAGTCCTGAGCAGTTCTTC,CASTMDSPEQFF
TRBV6-5,TRBJ2-3,NA,NA,TGTGCCGAACGCGAGGAAATCACAGATACGCAGTATTTT,CAEREEITDTQYF
TRBV6-2/TRBV6-3,TRBJ1-5,NA,NA,TGTGCCAGCAGTTTCCGGAAAGGTCCGAGGAGCAATCAGCCCCAGCATTTT,CASSFRKGPRSNQPQHF
TRBV3-1,TRBJ1-1,NA,NA,TGTGCCAGCAGCCAAGTTATATCTTTACCATGGAACACTGAAGCTTTCTTT,CASSQVISLPWNTEAFF
TRBV4-3,TRBJ2-1,NA,NA,TGCGCCAGCAGCCAAGCTCCGGGACAAGGGACTGGGGGGCAGTTCTTC,CASSQAPGQGTGGQFF
TRBV7-9,TRBJ1-3,NA,NA,TGTGCCAGCAGCTTAGCCTCTGGAAACACCATATATTTT,CASSLASGNTIYF
TRBV5-4,TRBJ2-7,NA,TRBD1,TGTGCCAGCAGCCCGGACAGGGTGAACCGCGAGCAGTACTTC,CASSPDRVNREQYF
TRBV5-4,TRBJ2-1,many,NA,TGTGCCAGCAGCTTGCGGGACGTGAGCGGTGAGCAGTTCTTC,CASSLRDVSGEQFF
TRBV29-1,TRBJ2-7,many,TRBD2,TGCAGCGTAAGTAGTCGAACTAGCGGCCCCTACGAGCAGTACTTC,CSVSSRTSGPYEQYF
TRBV6-1,TRBJ2-5,many,NA,TGTGCCAGCACCTCGATGAGGAGTCTGGGTCGGGAGACCCAGTACTTC,CASTSMRSLGRETQYF
TRBV5-5,TRBJ1-5,few,NA,TGTGCCAGCAGCTTGGCCTTGGCAGGACCCAATCAGCCCCAGCATTTT,CASSLALAGPNQPQHF
TRBV4-1,TRBJ2-7,many,TRBD1,TGCGCCAGCAGCCAAGATTCCGGACAGGGACACTACGAGCAGTACTTC,CASSQDSGQGHYEQYF